These 19 T cell receptor beta chains share one sample of origin, sequenced in a study of beta chain features in type 1 diabetes. Reverse transcription of all isolated RNA meant that expressed TCRB transcripts were sequenced. TCRdb's table, derived via immunoSEQ multiplex PCR, lists solely in-frame clones and lacks some. In the table there are almost 350,000 clones, roughly 21% of which are singletons. Sequencing used naive CD4+ T cells from blood. The receptors come from a young woman in good health.

This clone was counted a few times. The chain is built from TRBV6-6 and TRBJ2-3, with D possibly matching TRBD2 (5 bases). The germline V and J ends were trimmed by 7 bases and 6 bases, with 20 bases remaining between them. The CDR3 has 15 residues. The germline gives CDR1 MNHNY, CDR2 SVGAGI (reference sequence). The CDR3: CASTPHRGLPDTQYF. CDR3 DNA sequence: TGTGCCAGCACACCCCACCGAGGGCTCCCGGATACGCAGTATTTT.

This clone was seen a few times. The same CDR3 can be traced to other DNA sequences in this sample. The CDR3 is CASSSDREETQYF. The DNA for the CDR3 is TGTGCCAGCAGTTCCGACAGGGAAGAGACCCAGTACTTC. The rearrangement joins TRBV2 to TRBJ2-5, with 7 bases matching TRBD1. V was clipped by 5 bases and J by 3 bases; unmatched bases: 3. Germline CDR1 and CDR2: SNHLY and FYNNEI. The CDR3 covers 13 residues.

The chain combines TRBV29-1 with TRBJ2-1, with 9 bases matching TRBD2. The V gene end was trimmed by 2 bases and the J gene end by 13 bases; junction bases not matched to a gene: 9. The CDR3 is made up of 13 amino acids. Germline V lookup: CDR1 SQVTM, CDR2 ANQGSEA. In nucleotides, the CDR3 is TGCAGCGTTGAACCCGCGGGGGGGATTACTCAGTTCTTC. Its protein is CSVEPAGGITQFF.

This clone has a handful of counts. The rearrangement joins TRBV9 to TRBJ2-1; 8 positions match TRBD1. CDR3 length: 14 residues. Trimming cost V 2 bases and J 4 bases; bases outside gene matches: 2. Looked up from germline, CDR1 is SGDLS and CDR2 is YYNGEE. The CDR3 loop is CASSVDREYNEQFF. Written as DNA, the CDR3 is TGTGCCAGCAGCGTGGACAGGGAATACAATGAGCAGTTCTTC.

The chain couples TRBV2 to TRBJ2-1, with a possible D match to TRBD2 (6 bases). The length of the CDR3 is 14 residues. Deletions cut 7 bases from V and 6 bases from J, with 16 bases between. Looked up from germline, CDR1 is SNHLY and CDR2 is FYNNEI. CDR3 nucleotides: TGTGCCAGCAAACGGACCCGGGGGTCCAATGAGCAGTTCTTC. It is translated as CASKRTRGSNEQFF. The variable domain in full, completed from reference TRBV2 and TRBJ2-1, reads EPEVTQTPSHQVTQMGQEVILRCVPISNHLYFYWYRQILGQKVEFLVSFYNNEISEKSEIFDDQFSVERPDGSNFTLKIRSTKLEDSAMYFCASKRTRGSNEQFFGPGTRLTVL.

This clone was counted only a few times. The genes are TRBV5-1 and TRBJ2-7, with D unclear. Germline CDR1 is SGHRS and CDR2 is YFSETQ. This CDR3 spans 13 amino acids. The germline V and J ends were trimmed by 4 bases and 6 bases, with 14 bases remaining between them. The CDR3 nucleotides read TGCGCCAGCAGCCTGGTGCCACTTCGCGAGCAGTACTTC. It is translated as CASSLVPLREQYF.

The genes are TRBV18 and TRBJ2-3, with D hard to call. CDR3 size: 14 residues. Trimming took off 6 bases at V and 0 bases at J, with 10 bases between the two ends. CDR1 and CDR2 from the germline V gene are KGHSH and LQKENI. In DNA form, the CDR3 reads TGTGCCAGCTCTAGAGATTCTAGCACAGATACGCAGTATTTT. This sequence encodes CASSRDSSTDTQYF. Full variable domain (missing parts from reference TRBV18 and TRBJ2-3): NAGVMQNPRHLVRRRGQEARLRCSPMKGHSHVYWYRQLPEEGLKFMVYLQKENIIDESGMPKERFSAEFPKEGPSILRIQQVVRGDSAAYFCASSRDSSTDTQYFGPGTRLTVL.

This clone was counted a few times. This chain uses TRBV4-2 with TRBJ1-5, with D maybe TRBD1 (6 bases). The CDR3 extends over 14 amino acids. The germline V gene encodes CDR1 LGHNA and CDR2 YNFKEQ. V lost 0 bases and J lost 11, with 14 bases in between. The CDR3 coding sequence is TGTGCCAGCAGCCAAGAAAGGGGGGGGAGGACCCAGCATTTT. This translates into CASSQERGGRTQHF.

This clone was counted a few times. The rearrangement links TRBV9 to TRBJ1-6; D unclear. Germline CDR1 is SGDLS and CDR2 is YYNGEE. CDR3 size: 13 residues. Trimming stripped 0 bases from V and 9 bases from J, with 7 bases between. DNA of the CDR3: TGTGCCAGCAGCGTAGGTTCAGGTTCACCCCTCCACTTT. It yields the protein CASSVGSGSPLHF.

The chain couples TRBV18 to TRBJ1-2; 11 bases map to TRBD1. The CDR3 consists of 16 residues. V trimming: 0 bases; J trimming: 6 bases; junction bases outside the gene matches: 6. The germline CDR1 and CDR2 sequences are KGHSH and LQKENI. The CDR3 bases are TGTGCCAGCTCACCACCGATCGGACAGGGGGCCCATGGCTACACCTTC. Translated: CASSPPIGQGAHGYTF.

This chain uses TRBV6-5 with TRBJ2-5, with TRBD1 identical over 7 bases. Germline values: CDR1 MNHEY, CDR2 SVGAGI. The CDR3 runs to 12 residues. The V segment lost 6 bases and the J segment 5 bases; nucleotides outside the gene matches: 3. CDR3: CASRHRGETQYF. The DNA of the CDR3 is TGTGCCAGCAGGCACAGGGGTGAGACCCAGTACTTC.

The CDR3 loop is CATSRDRAGGGKNIQYF. CDR3 DNA sequence: TGTGCCACCAGCAGAGATCGGGCAGGGGGCGGCAAAAACATTCAGTACTTC. The chain is built from TRBV15 and TRBJ2-4, with TRBD1 matching 8 bases. The trim removed 0 bases at V and 3 bases at J, leaving 7 bases unmatched. The V gene's germline CDR1 is LNHNV and CDR2 YYDKDF (reference sequence). The CDR3 sequence is 17 residues long.

This clone has only a few counts. The V and J genes are TRBV5-1 and TRBJ1-2; 7 nucleotides line up with TRBD1. Germline CDR1 is SGHRS and CDR2 is YFSETQ. CDR3 length: 13 residues. V was pared by 4 bases and J by 2 bases, with 2 bases of the junction left unmatched. In DNA form, the CDR3 reads TGCGCCAGCAGCGAACAGGGGAACTATGGCTACACCTTC. This translates into CASSEQGNYGYTF.

This clone was detected only a few times. One junction end does not reproduce the germline sequence, and a read error may be involved. The V and J genes are TRBV20-1 and TRBJ1-4; D ambiguous. The CDR3 spans 11 residues. Germline assignment: CDR1 DFQATT and CDR2 SNEGSKA (reference sequence). CDR3 nucleotides: TGCAGTGCTAGAGCTAGTGAAAAGCTGTTTTTT. The encoded protein is CSARASEKLFF.

The V and J genes are TRBV27 and TRBJ2-3, with a possible D match to TRBD2 (7 bases). This CDR3 has 14 residues. Germline V gives CDR1 MNHEY, CDR2 SMNVEV (reference sequence). V lost 3 bases and J lost 8, with 15 bases in between. The CDR3 region has the DNA TGTGCCAGCAGTTTGGGGGGGCATCGGAGTACGCAGTATTTT. It encodes CASSLGGHRSTQYF.

This clone was found a few times. The CDR3 spells CAWSHLTVGQGVGYTF. The CDR3 nucleotides read TGTGCCTGGAGCCATCTGACGGTGGGACAGGGAGTTGGCTACACCTTC. This rearrangement joins TRBV30 to TRBJ1-2, with 9 bases lining up with TRBD1. V lost 3 bases and J lost 7; bases outside the gene matches: 15. CDR1 and CDR2 (germline): GTSNPN, SVGIG (reference sequence). The CDR3 is made up of 16 amino acids.

The chain combines TRBV30 with TRBJ1-5; D is unresolved. CDR3 length: 13 residues. V shed 1 base and J shed 5 bases, with 9 bases lying between them. Looked up from germline, CDR1 is GTSNPN and CDR2 is SVGIG (reference sequence). CDR3 sequence: CAWSARDYQPQHF. The CDR3 nucleotides read TGTGCCTGGAGTGCCCGAGATTATCAGCCCCAGCATTTT.

This clone was counted between two and nine times. The chain joins TRBV27 to TRBJ2-7, with TRBD2 matching over 11 bases. The length of the CDR3 is 16 residues. CDR1 is MNHEY, CDR2 SMNVEV, per germline (reference sequence). Trimming cost V 2 bases and J 6 bases; bases outside gene matches: 9. Written as DNA, the CDR3 is TGTGCCAGCAGTTTAGTCCGGGCTAGCGGGAGGAGCGAGCAGTACTTC. The encoded protein is CASSLVRASGRSEQYF.

The V and J genes are TRBV30 and TRBJ2-7; D might be TRBD1 (6 bases). CDR3 length: 13 residues. Germline CDR1 is GTSNPN and CDR2 is SVGIG (reference sequence). Between the trimmed V and J ends, which lost 2 bases and 4 bases, there was a span of 12 bases. CDR3 region: CAWSTGQMYEQYF. The CDR3 DNA sequence: TGTGCCTGGAGTACCGGACAGATGTACGAGCAGTACTTC.